This T cell receptor beta chain emerged from a study of OX40 agonist ivuxolimab in advanced cancers. Study overall: Ivuxolimab, an antibody that agonizes OX40 (CD134), was administered to the patients. Those treated in dose escalation had hepatocellular carcinoma, melanoma, renal cell cancer or head and neck cancer.

V was clipped by 4 bases and J by 3 bases, with 10 bases between them. The germline V gene has CDR1 SGHRS and CDR2 YFSETQ. CDR3 length: 13 residues. Sequenced by immunoSEQ multiplex PCR; TCRdb stores in-frame clones only, minus some. The sample gives 40,000 or so clones, about 80% of which show up once; about 15% is in the top ten. With respect to this clone: As yet, its antigen is unknown.

Overall study findings and caveats: Low normalized T-cell clonal expansion also characterized some of the nonresponders. Both CD4+ and CD8+ T cell populations in blood had undergone clonal expansion by week 6 at 0.1 to 3.0 mg/kg.

Sequencing was performed on CD4+ or CD8+ T cells sorted from blood, taken in a trial of the OX40 agonist ivuxolimab. The receptor was isolated from an adult with an advanced solid tumor such as melanoma, head and neck, liver or kidney cancer. This chain uses TRBV5-1 with TRBJ1-2; D might be TRBD1 (6 bases). CDR3 protein: CASSPQGYYGYTF. In nucleotides, the CDR3 is TGCGCCAGCAGCCCACAGGGCTACTATGGCTACACCTTC.